A selection of T cell receptor beta chains follows, all from one sample in a study of T-cell reconstitution after alpha-beta-depleted transplantation in children. TCRdb called the PCR reads again in MiXCR, with one record for every CDR3 protein. The table shows around 960,000 distinct CDR3 sequences, with about 29% occurring only once. The sequencing here drew on PBMCs, mostly from graft donor cells, taken 360 days after TCRalphabeta/CD19-depleted stem cell transplant. The receptors shown here come from a boy in the first two years of life who had a stem cell transplant for SCID, so the T cells may come from the graft donor. The CDR3 runs from the conserved cysteine through the conserved F or W. D genes are given only for firm matches. Size is stated for part of the rows, as once, few or many counts, or as a class when the clone is expanded.

size	D	J	V	length	CDR3	DNA
-	-	TRBJ2-3	TRBV20-1	14	CSARVGIGTDTQYF	TGCAGTGCTAGAGTCGGGATCGGCACAGATACGCAGTATTTT
many	TRBD2	TRBJ2-1	TRBV28	15	CASSLWASGENEQFF	TGTGCCAGCAGTTTATGGGCTAGCGGGGAAAATGAGCAGTTCTTC
-	-	TRBJ2-3	TRBV7-9	14	CASSGGQTTDTQYF	TGTGCCAGCAGCGGGGGACAAACCACAGATACGCAGTATTTT
few	-	TRBJ1-2	TRBV6-5	11	CASRPTRCYTF	TGTGCCAGCAGGCCGACCCGTTGCTACACCTTC
-	TRBD1	TRBJ1-3	TRBV7-2	16	CASSLVGQGMRNTIYF	TGTGCCAGCAGCTTAGTGGGACAGGGGATGCGAAACACCATATATTTT
-	TRBD2	TRBJ2-3	TRBV7-8	18	CASSLGLGASGGDDTQYF	TGTGCCAGCAGCTTAGGGTTAGGCGCTAGCGGGGGCGATGATACGCAGTATTTT
-	-	TRBJ1-4	TRBV5-5	14	CASSPGNINEKLFF	TGTGCCAGCAGCCCCGGGAACATTAATGAAAAACTGTTTTTT
few	-	TRBJ2-7	TRBV2	11	CASSAVDEQYF	TGTGCCAGCAGCGCGGTAGACGAGCAGTACTTC
-	-	TRBJ2-1	TRBV3-1	15	CASSQDGQVYNEQFF	TGTGCCAGCAGCCAAGATGGGCAGGTGTACAATGAGCAGTTCTTC
few	-	TRBJ1-5	TRBV20-1	15	CSASSGMKGDQPQHF	TGCAGTGCTAGTTCGGGGATGAAGGGGGATCAGCCCCAGCATTTT
-	-	TRBJ1-2	TRBV5-4	15	CASSLGQAQRGSYTF	TGTGCCAGCAGCTTGGGACAGGCCCAACGAGGAAGCTACACCTTC
-	-	TRBJ2-7	TRBV29-1	12	CSVMRAGDEQYF	TGCAGCGTTATGAGGGCCGGGGACGAGCAGTACTTC
-	-	TRBJ2-1	TRBV15	13	CATSSPGGDEQFF	TGTGCCACCAGCAGCCCTGGCGGAGATGAGCAGTTCTTC
-	-	TRBJ1-1	TRBV2	13	CASSDSPNTEAFF	TGTGCCAGCAGTGACAGCCCGAACACTGAAGCTTTCTTT
few	-	TRBJ1-3	TRBV12-3/TRBV12-4	15	CASWATGRTGNTIYF	TGTGCCAGCTGGGCCACGGGCAGGACTGGAAACACCATATATTTT
-	-	TRBJ1-2	TRBV6-9	14	CASRFGQKNYGYTF	TGTGCCAGCAGGTTTGGGCAGAAGAACTATGGCTACACCTTC
-	-	TRBJ1-2	TRBV18	14	CASHRGGANYGYTF	TGTGCCAGCCATCGGGGGGGTGCTAACTATGGCTACACCTTC
many	-	TRBJ1-6	TRBV4-1	17	CASSQGQGSSYNSPLHF	TGCGCCAGCAGCCAAGGCCAGGGCAGCTCCTATAATTCACCCCTCCACTTT
-	-	TRBJ2-2	TRBV11-2	14	CASSFYRATGELFF	TGTGCCAGCAGCTTTTACAGGGCCACCGGGGAGCTGTTTTTT
-	-	TRBJ1-1	TRBV29-1	10	CSATSGKAFF	TGCAGCGCAACGAGCGGGAAAGCTTTCTTT
few	-	TRBJ2-5	TRBV20-1	11	CSALAQETQYF	TGCAGTGCACTTGCGCAAGAGACCCAGTACTTC
few	-	TRBJ2-1	TRBV10-3	19	CAISESRSPSGGTGNEQFF	TGTGCCATCAGTGAGTCGAGGTCACCCTCGGGGGGCACGGGCAATGAGCAGTTCTTC
-	-	TRBJ2-1	TRBV2	12	CASTAGWNEQFF	TGTGCCAGCACGGCTGGCTGGAATGAGCAGTTCTTC
few	TRBD2	TRBJ2-1	TRBV3-1	18	CASSLGRLAGSPYNEQFF	TGTGCCAGCAGTTTAGGCCGGTTAGCGGGGTCCCCCTACAATGAGCAGTTCTTC
few	TRBD1	TRBJ2-5	TRBV7-2	15	CASSRWTGGIETQYF	TGTGCCAGCAGCCGCTGGACAGGGGGAATAGAGACCCAGTACTTC
-	-	TRBJ1-5	TRBV19	17	CASSIDPINWVNQPQHF	TGTGCCAGTAGTATAGATCCGATTAATTGGGTCAATCAGCCCCAGCATTTT
once	TRBD2	TRBJ2-3	TRBV4-2	17	CASSQDPRAGRDEGQYF	TGTGCCAGCAGCCAAGATCCACGGGCAGGGAGGGATGAGGGGCAGTATTTT
-	-	TRBJ2-7	TRBV28	14	CASSFQGYLSEQYF	TGTGCCAGCAGTTTTCAGGGGTACCTATCTGAGCAGTACTTC
few	-	TRBJ2-1	TRBV4-1	12	CASSPGGQEQFF	TGCGCCAGCAGCCCCGGGGGGCAAGAGCAGTTCTTC
-	-	TRBJ1-5	TRBV13	15	CASSGLQESNQPQHF	TGTGCCAGCAGCGGACTACAGGAGAGCAATCAGCCCCAGCATTTT
-	-	TRBJ2-3	TRBV29-1	14	CSVAYLTSTDTQYF	TGCAGCGTAGCCTATTTAACTAGCACAGATACGCAGTATTTT
few	-	TRBJ2-1	TRBV4-1	14	CASSQGGLGNEQFF	TGCGCCAGCAGCCAAGGGGGGCTAGGGAATGAGCAGTTCTTC
-	-	TRBJ1-1	TRBV7-2	15	CASSLGSRGDTEAFF	TGTGCCAGCAGCTTAGGTTCGCGGGGGGACACTGAAGCTTTCTTT
-	-	TRBJ2-5	TRBV7-6	14	CASSLGPRRETQYF	TGTGCCAGCAGCTTAGGGCCTAGAAGGGAGACCCAGTACTTC
few	TRBD2	TRBJ2-2	TRBV15	17	CATSRILSGGALGELFF	TGTGCCACCAGCAGAATACTTAGCGGGGGGGCTCTCGGGGAGCTGTTTTTT
many	TRBD1	TRBJ1-1	TRBV20-1	14	CSATRDRLNTEAFF	TGCAGTGCCACCCGGGACAGACTGAACACTGAAGCTTTCTTT
few	-	TRBJ2-7	TRBV7-9	14	CASRLGAGSYEQYF	TGTGCCAGCAGACTGGGGGCAGGATCCTACGAGCAGTACTTC
few	-	TRBJ2-5	TRBV5-1	16	CASSLYGTSVQETQYF	TGCGCCAGCAGCTTGTATGGGACATCAGTTCAAGAGACCCAGTACTTC
-	-	TRBJ2-3	TRBV12-3/TRBV12-4	13	CASTGDGLNTQYF	TGTGCCAGCACCGGAGACGGTTTAAATACGCAGTATTTT
-	TRBD1	TRBJ1-5	TRBV12-3/TRBV12-4	14	CASRSRTGRQPQHF	TGTGCCAGCAGGTCCCGGACAGGGCGCCAGCCCCAGCATTTT
-	-	TRBJ2-3	TRBV3-1	15	CASSQHRAYTDTQYF	TGTGCCAGCAGCCAACACAGGGCCTACACAGATACGCAGTATTTT
few	TRBD2	TRBJ2-3	TRBV11-2	19	CASSLVGLAGGPATDTQYF	TGTGCCAGCAGCTTAGTAGGTCTAGCGGGGGGGCCGGCCACAGATACGCAGTATTTT
few	-	TRBJ1-5	TRBV7-9	12	CASSSGEQPQHF	TGTGCCAGCAGCTCCGGGGAGCAGCCCCAGCATTTT
many	TRBD1	TRBJ2-7	TRBV7-6	14	CASSFGQGASKQYF	TGTGCCAGCAGCTTTGGACAGGGGGCTTCCAAGCAGTACTTC
-	-	TRBJ2-5	TRBV4-1	14	CASSQDRVWETQYF	TGCGCCAGCAGCCAAGACAGGGTGTGGGAGACCCAGTACTTC
-	-	TRBJ1-1	TRBV6-1	14	CASSHGTLNTEAFF	TGTGCCAGCAGTCATGGGACGTTGAACACTGAAGCTTTCTTT
-	TRBD1	TRBJ1-2	TRBV30	14	CAWRQDRLNYGYTF	TGTGCCTGGAGGCAGGACAGGTTGAACTATGGCTACACCTTC
-	-	TRBJ2-3	TRBV20-1	13	CSASLPYSDTQYF	TGCAGTGCCAGCCTCCCTTACTCAGATACGCAGTATTTT
-	TRBD1	TRBJ2-7	TRBV18	15	CASSPEDRGPYEQYF	TGTGCCAGCTCACCCGAGGACAGGGGGCCTTACGAGCAGTACTTC
-	-	TRBJ2-6	TRBV12-3/TRBV12-4	18	CASTSGQTAGSGANVLTF	TGTGCCAGCACTTCCGGACAGACAGCGGGCTCTGGGGCCAACGTCCTGACTTTC
-	TRBD1	TRBJ1-1	TRBV4-1	17	CASRKQGARPLNTEAFF	TGCGCCAGCAGAAAACAGGGGGCGAGACCCTTGAACACTGAAGCTTTCTTT
-	TRBD1	TRBJ2-7	TRBV4-3	17	CASSQDDTAGGSYEQYF	TGCGCCAGCAGCCAAGATGATACGGCAGGGGGCTCTTACGAGCAGTACTTC